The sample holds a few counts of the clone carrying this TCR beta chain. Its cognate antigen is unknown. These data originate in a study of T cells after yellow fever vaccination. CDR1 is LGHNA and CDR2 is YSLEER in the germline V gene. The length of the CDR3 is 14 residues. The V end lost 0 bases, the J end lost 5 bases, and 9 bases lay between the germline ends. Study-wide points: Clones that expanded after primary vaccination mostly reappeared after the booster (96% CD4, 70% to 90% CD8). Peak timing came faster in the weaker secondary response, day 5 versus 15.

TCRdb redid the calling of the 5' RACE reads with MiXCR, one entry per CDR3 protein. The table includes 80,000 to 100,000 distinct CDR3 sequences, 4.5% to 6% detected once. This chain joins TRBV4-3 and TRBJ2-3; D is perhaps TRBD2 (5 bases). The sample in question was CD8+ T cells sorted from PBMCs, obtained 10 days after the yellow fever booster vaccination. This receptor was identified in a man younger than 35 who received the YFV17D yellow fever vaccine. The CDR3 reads CASSQDLAKDTQYF. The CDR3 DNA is TGCGCCAGCAGCCAAGATCTAGCTAAAGATACGCAGTATTTT.